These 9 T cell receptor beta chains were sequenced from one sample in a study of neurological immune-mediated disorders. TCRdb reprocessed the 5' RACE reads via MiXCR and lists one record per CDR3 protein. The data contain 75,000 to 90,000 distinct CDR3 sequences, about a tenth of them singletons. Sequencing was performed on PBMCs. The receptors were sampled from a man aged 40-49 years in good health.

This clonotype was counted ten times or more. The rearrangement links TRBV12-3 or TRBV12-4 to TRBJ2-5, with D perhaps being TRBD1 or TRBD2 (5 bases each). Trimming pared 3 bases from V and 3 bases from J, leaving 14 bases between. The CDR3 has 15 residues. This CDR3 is CASSFRDAVEETQYF. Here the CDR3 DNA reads TGTGCCAGCAGTTTTCGGGACGCAGTCGAAGAGACCCAGTACTTC.

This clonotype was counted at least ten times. CDR3 sequence (DNA): TGTGCCAGCAGCCAACTCACCTACGAGCAGTACTTC. This translates into CASSQLTYEQYF. The V call is TRBV3-1, the J call TRBJ2-7; D unclear. Germline CDR1 LGHDT, CDR2 YNNKEL (reference sequence). The CDR3 loop spans 12 amino acids. Trimming pared 2 bases from V and 2 bases from J, leaving 4 bases between.

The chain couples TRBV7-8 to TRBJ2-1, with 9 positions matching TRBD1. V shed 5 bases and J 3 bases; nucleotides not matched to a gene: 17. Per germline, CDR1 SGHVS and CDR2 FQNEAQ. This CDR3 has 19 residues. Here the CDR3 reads CASSPTPGTGSRFYNEQFF. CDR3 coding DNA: TGTGCCAGCAGCCCCACCCCCGGGACAGGGTCAAGATTCTACAATGAGCAGTTCTTC.

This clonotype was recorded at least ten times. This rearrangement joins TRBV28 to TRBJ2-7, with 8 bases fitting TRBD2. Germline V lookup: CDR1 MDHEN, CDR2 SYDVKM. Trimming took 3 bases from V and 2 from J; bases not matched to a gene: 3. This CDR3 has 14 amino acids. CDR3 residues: CASSFTSGPYEQYF. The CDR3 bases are TGTGCCAGCAGTTTTACTAGCGGTCCCTACGAGCAGTACTTC.

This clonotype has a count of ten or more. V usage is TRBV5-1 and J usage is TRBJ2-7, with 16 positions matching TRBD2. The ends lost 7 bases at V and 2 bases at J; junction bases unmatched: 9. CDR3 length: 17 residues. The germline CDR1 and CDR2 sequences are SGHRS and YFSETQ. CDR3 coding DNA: TGCGCCAGCTCCCCCGGGACTAGCGGGAGGGCCGCCTACGAGCAGTACTTC. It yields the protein CASSPGTSGRAAYEQYF.

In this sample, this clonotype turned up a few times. The CDR3 bases are TGTGCCAGCAAGGGTCTTTATCCCGGGGAGCTGTTTTTT. Protein sequence: CASKGLYPGELFF. This chain uses TRBV6-6 with TRBJ2-2; D uncertain. CDR1 and CDR2 (germline): MNHNY, SVGAGI (reference sequence). V was cut by 7 bases and J by 6 bases, with 12 bases left in between. This CDR3 region has 13 residues.

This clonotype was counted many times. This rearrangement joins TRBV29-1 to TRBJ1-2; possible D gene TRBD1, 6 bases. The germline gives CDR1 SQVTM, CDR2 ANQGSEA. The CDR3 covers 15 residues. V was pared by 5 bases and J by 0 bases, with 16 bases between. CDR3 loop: CSVRRTVPPNYGYTF. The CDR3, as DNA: TGCAGCGTTCGAAGGACAGTGCCTCCTAACTATGGCTACACCTTC.

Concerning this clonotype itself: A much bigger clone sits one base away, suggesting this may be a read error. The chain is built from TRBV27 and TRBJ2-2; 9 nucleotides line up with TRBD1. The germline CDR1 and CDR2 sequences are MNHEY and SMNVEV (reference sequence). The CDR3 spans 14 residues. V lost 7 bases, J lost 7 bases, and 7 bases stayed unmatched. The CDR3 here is CASIRDRAYGELFF. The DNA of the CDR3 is TGTGCCAGCATTCGGGACAGGGCATACGGGGAGCTGTTTTTT.

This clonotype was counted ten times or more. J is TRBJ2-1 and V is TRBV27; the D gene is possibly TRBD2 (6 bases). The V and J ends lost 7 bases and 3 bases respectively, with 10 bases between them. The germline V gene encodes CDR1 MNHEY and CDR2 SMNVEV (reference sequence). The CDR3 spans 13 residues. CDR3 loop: CASTQEGYNEQFF. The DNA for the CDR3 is TGTGCCAGCACTCAGGAGGGCTACAATGAGCAGTTCTTC.